This is a list of T cell receptor beta chains from one sample in a study of shared clonotypes between healthy human individuals. The method was immunoSEQ multiplex PCR; TCRdb's version includes in-frame clones alone and lacks a portion of them. Here the sample spans about 2 million clones, 85% to 95% being singletons. Specimen: naive CD4+ T cells sorted from blood. The receptor set was obtained from a man between 18 and 29 years old in good health. Each CDR3 is given with its conserved first and last residue. D genes are given only for firm matches. Part of the rows lack a size; the others show once, few, many or a class for expanded clones.

v_call	clone_size	j_call	d_call	cdr3_nt	cdr3_aa
TRBV19	-	TRBJ1-3	-	TGTGCCAGTAGTTTCCCGGGACGGTCCTCTGGAAACACCATATATTTT	CASSFPGRSSGNTIYF
TRBV9	-	TRBJ1-1	TRBD1	TGTGCCAGCAGCGTAGCGGGACAGGGGGACACTGAAGCTTTCTTT	CASSVAGQGDTEAFF
TRBV10-1	-	TRBJ2-4	-	TGCGCCAGCAGCTCGGGGGGCAGCAAAAACATTCAGTACTTC	CASSSGGSKNIQYF
TRBV30	-	TRBJ1-2	-	TGTGCCTGGACCCCAGGGGAGATTAACTATGGCTACACCTTC	CAWTPGEINYGYTF
TRBV5-6	-	TRBJ1-2	-	TGTGCCAGCAGCTCTCTAACGGAATCTAACTATGGCTACACCTTC	CASSSLTESNYGYTF
TRBV6-5	-	TRBJ2-3	-	TGTGCCAGCGGAAGGACTTCGAGCACAGATACGCAGTATTTT	CASGRTSSTDTQYF
TRBV6-5	-	TRBJ2-5	TRBD1	TGTGCCAGCAAAGGACAGGGGGCTGGGGAGACCCAGTACTTC	CASKGQGAGETQYF
TRBV18	few	TRBJ2-7	-	TGTGCCAGCTCACCAGGGACAAGCTACGAGCAGTACTTC	CASSPGTSYEQYF
TRBV19	-	TRBJ2-3	-	TGTGCCAGTAGTATTTCTTTGTCCCGCACAGATACGCAGTATTTT	CASSISLSRTDTQYF
TRBV29-1	-	TRBJ1-1	-	TGCAGCGTTGCCGGCAGACTGAACACTGAAGCTTTCTTT	CSVAGRLNTEAFF
TRBV28	-	TRBJ1-5	-	TGTGGTGGGTTAAGCAATCAGCCCCAGCATTTT	CGGLSNQPQHF
TRBV5-1	-	TRBJ1-2	-	TGCGCCAGCAGCTTGGGGCTGAACTATGGCTACACCTTC	CASSLGLNYGYTF
TRBV7-2	-	TRBJ1-3	TRBD1	TGTGCCAGCAGCATACGACAGGGTTTAGGAAACACCATATATTTT	CASSIRQGLGNTIYF
TRBV7-9	-	TRBJ1-1	-	TGTGCCAGCAGCCTTTGGACAGAGAACACTGAAGCTTTCTTT	CASSLWTENTEAFF